Listed below are T cell receptor beta chains from one sample, sequenced in a study of OX40 agonist ivuxolimab in advanced cancers. Clones were sequenced by immunoSEQ multiplex PCR, and TCRdb holds only the in-frame ones, with some missing. Among tens of thousands of clones listed, over 75% were seen once. Sequenced here: CD4+ or CD8+ T cells sorted from blood, sampled in a trial of the OX40 agonist ivuxolimab. The receptor set was obtained from an adult with an advanced solid tumor such as melanoma, head and neck, liver or kidney cancer. CDR3s include the opening cysteine and the closing phenylalanine or tryptophan. The D gene is left open where the match is weak. Clone size is shown for a subset of rows, as once, few, many or a class of expanded clone.

d_call	clone_size	v_call	j_call	cdr3_nt	cdr3_aa
TRBD2	NA	TRBV28	TRBJ2-1	TGTGCCAGCAGTCTCCCCGGGACTACCTACAATGAGCAGTTCTTC	CASSLPGTTYNEQFF
NA	NA	TRBV9	TRBJ2-1	TGTGCCAGCAGCGCCCGCTATGCCAACTCCTACAATGAGCAGTTCTTC	CASSARYANSYNEQFF
NA	NA	TRBV5-1	TRBJ2-2	TGCGCCAGCCGCGGCGGGCCAAATCCTACCGGGGAGCTGTTTTTT	CASRGGPNPTGELFF
TRBD2	once	TRBV6-1	TRBJ2-7	TGTGCCAGCAGTGATCGGACTAGCGGGAGTAGATACGAGCAGTACTTC	CASSDRTSGSRYEQYF
NA	NA	TRBV5-1	TRBJ1-2	TGCGCCAGCAGCTTGGCCAGGCGGGATGGCTACACCTTC	CASSLARRDGYTF
NA	NA	TRBV29-1	TRBJ1-1	TGCAGCGTTGTACCAACAGGGCCCACTGAAGCTTTCTTT	CSVVPTGPTEAFF
NA	once	TRBV5-1	TRBJ2-2	TGCGCCAGCAGCTTGGAGGCCCCGGGGGCCGGGGAGCTGTTTTTT	CASSLEAPGAGELFF
TRBD1	NA	TRBV5-6	TRBJ2-1	TGTGCCAGCAGCCGCCGGGACAGCTCCTACAATGAGCAGTTCTTC	CASSRRDSSYNEQFF
TRBD2	NA	TRBV7-2	TRBJ2-3	TGTGCCAGCAGCATCGGACTAGCGATCCGCACAGATACGCAGTATTTT	CASSIGLAIRTDTQYF
NA	once	TRBV15	TRBJ2-1	TGTGCCACCAGCAATCCCCCCTACAATGAGCAGTTCTTC	CATSNPPYNEQFF
NA	NA	TRBV2	TRBJ2-1	TGTGCCAGCAGTGGGACCCCAGGGGCCGGGCAGTTCTTC	CASSGTPGAGQFF
TRBD1	once	TRBV2	TRBJ1-2	TGTGCCAGCAGTGCCCGGGGACAGGGTAACGGCTACACCTTC	CASSARGQGNGYTF
NA	NA	TRBV19	TRBJ2-6	TGTGCCAGTAGTTCCTGGACAGTAACTGGGGCCAACGTCCTGACTTTC	CASSSWTVTGANVLTF
TRBD1	few	TRBV7-2	TRBJ1-2	TGTGCCAGCAGCGACCGACAGGGGAGGGATGGCTACACCTTC	CASSDRQGRDGYTF
NA	NA	TRBV19	TRBJ2-3	TGTGCCAGTAGTATAGCCCCTTACAGCACAGATACGCAGTATTTT	CASSIAPYSTDTQYF
NA	NA	TRBV18	TRBJ1-1	TGTGCCAGCTCACCAAGTGAGGGGACTGAAGCTTTCTTT	CASSPSEGTEAFF
TRBD1	NA	TRBV2	TRBJ1-5	TGTGCCAGCAGTGCCGACAGGGGAAATCAGCCCCAGCATTTT	CASSADRGNQPQHF
TRBD2	NA	TRBV2	TRBJ2-3	TGTGCCAGCAGTGGGGGAACTAGCGGGAGGACAGATACGCAGTATTTT	CASSGGTSGRTDTQYF
NA	NA	TRBV10-1	TRBJ2-2	TGCGCCAGCAGTGAAGCCCTGAACAGCGGGGAGCTGTTTTTT	CASSEALNSGELFF
NA	NA	TRBV5-1	TRBJ2-7	TGCGCCAGCAGCTTTGACGGGACGGTATCCTACGAGCAGTACTTC	CASSFDGTVSYEQYF
NA	NA	TRBV7-9	TRBJ2-2	TGTGCCAGCAGCTCCTTGGGGAACACCGGGGAGCTGTTTTTT	CASSSLGNTGELFF
NA	NA	TRBV2	TRBJ1-4	TGTGCCAGCAGTAGACAGCCCGGGAATGAAAAACTGTTTTTT	CASSRQPGNEKLFF
TRBD1	once	TRBV7-2	TRBJ1-1	TGTGCCAGCAGCTTTAGATCCGGGACAGCCATGGCTGAAGCTTTCTTT	CASSFRSGTAMAEAFF
TRBD1	NA	TRBV28	TRBJ2-7	TGTGCCAGCAGTTTACTTGGGACAGGGTCCTACGAGCAGTACTTC	CASSLLGTGSYEQYF
TRBD2	once	TRBV7-8	TRBJ2-1	TGTGCCAGCACCGCGGGACTAGCGGGGGCGCTCGCTTCGAATGAGCAGTTCTTC	CASTAGLAGALASNEQFF
NA	NA	TRBV15	TRBJ2-1	TGTGCCACCAGCAGAGATATGTGGAACAATGAGCAGTTCTTC	CATSRDMWNNEQFF
NA	NA	TRBV7-9	TRBJ1-1	TGTGCCAGCAGTCTAGTAGGACAGAACACTGAAGCTTTCTTT	CASSLVGQNTEAFF
TRBD2	NA	TRBV29-1	TRBJ2-1	TGCAGCGTTGGGGGACTAGCGGGAGGGGCCTCCTACAATGAGCAGTTCTTC	CSVGGLAGGASYNEQFF
NA	NA	TRBV28	TRBJ1-2	TGTGCCAGCAGTTTTGGGACCGCCAACTATGGCTACACCTTC	CASSFGTANYGYTF
NA	NA	TRBV11-3	TRBJ2-5	TGTGCCAGCAGCCTGAGAGGGAGAGAGACCCAGTACTTC	CASSLRGRETQYF
TRBD1	NA	TRBV11-2	TRBJ2-3	TGTGCCAGCAGCTTAGTGGGCAGGGGGCGCGCAGATACGCAGTATTTT	CASSLVGRGRADTQYF
NA	NA	TRBV18	TRBJ2-5	TGTGCCAGCTCACCGGGGCGGAGTGGCTGGGAGACCCAGTACTTC	CASSPGRSGWETQYF
TRBD1	few	TRBV27	TRBJ2-5	TGTGCCAGCAGTCGAACCGGGACAGAACAAGAGACCCAGTACTTC	CASSRTGTEQETQYF
NA	NA	TRBV6-1	TRBJ1-4	TGTGCCAGCAGTGAAGATGGACGTCAAGGGGAAAAACTGTTTTTT	CASSEDGRQGEKLFF
NA	NA	TRBV28	TRBJ2-7	TGTGCCAGCAGCAGAGGGGGGGGCGTGGGCTCCTACGAGCAGTACTTC	CASSRGGGVGSYEQYF
NA	NA	TRBV6-5	TRBJ2-5	TGTGCCAGCCGAGGCGGGGCCCCGTACTTC	CASRGGAPYF
NA	NA	TRBV7-8	TRBJ1-5	TGTGCCAGCAGCTTACCACAGGTTAATCAGCCCCAGCATTTT	CASSLPQVNQPQHF
TRBD2	NA	TRBV27	TRBJ2-1	TGTGCCAGCAGTCTTGGCCTAGCGGGCGGGAATGAGCAGTTCTTC	CASSLGLAGGNEQFF
NA	NA	TRBV2	TRBJ2-2	TGTGCCGGCCGCCAACTAGTAAACGCCGGGGAGCTGTTTTTT	CAGRQLVNAGELFF
NA	NA	TRBV5-1	TRBJ1-5	TGCGCCAGCAGCTTAGGGGGGGCAAGCAATCAGCCCCAGCATTTT	CASSLGGASNQPQHF
NA	NA	TRBV6-5	TRBJ1-2	TGTGCCAGCAGTTCCCCCCACGATGCTATACGTGGCTACACCTTC	CASSSPHDAIRGYTF
TRBD1	few	TRBV6-6	TRBJ2-1	TGTGCCAGCAGTTGGACAGGGGATTACAATGAGCAGTTCTTC	CASSWTGDYNEQFF
NA	NA	TRBV6-1	TRBJ1-5	TGTGCCAGCAGTGAGATGTGGGCCAATCAGCCCCAGCATTTT	CASSEMWANQPQHF
TRBD2	few	TRBV4-1	TRBJ2-1	TGCGCCAGCAGCCAAGGGGCCCTGGGAGCGGGGACGGGTGGGTTCTTC	CASSQGALGAGTGGFF
NA	few	TRBV7-2	TRBJ2-3	TGTGCCAGCAGCTTGCTTGGAGATACGCAGTATTTT	CASSLLGDTQYF
NA	NA	TRBV28	TRBJ2-2	TGTGCCAGCAGTTTGAGGACCGGGGAGCTGTTTTTT	CASSLRTGELFF